A selection of T cell receptor beta chains follows, all from one sample in a study of cytomegalovirus exposure and HLA in healthy donors. Method: immunoSEQ multiplex PCR; TCRdb's copy keeps in-frame clones and lacks some. The table shows a few hundred thousand clones, with almost 85% occurring only once. Sequencing was performed on PBMCs. The source of these receptors is a woman in her thirties or forties in good health and CMV-seronegative. Both conserved end residues are part of each CDR3. The D gene is left open where the match is weak. Where a row states a size, it is once, few, many or the class of an expanded clone; other rows omit it.

length	size	V	D	J	CDR3	DNA
12	-	TRBV9	TRBD2	TRBJ2-2	CASSGRGRELFF	TGTGCCAGCAGTGGGAGGGGAAGGGAGCTGTTTTTT
14	once	TRBV7-3	TRBD1	TRBJ1-2	CASSPLTGANGYTF	TGTGCCAGCAGCCCCTTGACAGGGGCGAATGGCTACACCTTC
12	-	TRBV7-9	TRBD1	TRBJ2-1	CASGQEGNEQFF	TGTGCCAGTGGACAGGAAGGCAATGAGCAGTTCTTC
18	-	TRBV2	-	TRBJ2-7	CASSGGAGLLNTAYEQYF	TGTGCCAGCAGTGGAGGCGCAGGGCTTTTAAACACAGCCTACGAGCAGTACTTC
19	-	TRBV28	-	TRBJ1-5	CASSARTDSSPVSNQPQHF	TGTGCCAGCAGCGCCCGGACAGACTCCTCACCCGTTAGCAATCAGCCCCAGCATTTT
15	-	TRBV4-3	-	TRBJ1-3	CASSQAFSSGNTIYF	TGCGCCAGCAGCCAAGCTTTTAGCTCTGGAAACACCATATATTTT
14	-	TRBV2	-	TRBJ2-7	CASTNWDFFYEQYF	TGTGCCAGCACCAACTGGGACTTCTTCTACGAGCAGTACTTC
13	once	TRBV7-2	-	TRBJ1-1	CASRKQGSTEAFF	TGTGCCAGCAGAAAGCAGGGGAGCACTGAAGCTTTCTTT
15	once	TRBV28	TRBD1	TRBJ1-1	CASSSPQGLGTEAFF	TGTGCCAGCAGTTCGCCACAGGGGTTGGGCACTGAAGCTTTCTTT
11	-	TRBV7-9	-	TRBJ2-7	CSSSSGYEQYF	TGTTCCAGCAGCTCCGGGTACGAGCAGTACTTC
14	-	TRBV4-1	TRBD1	TRBJ1-2	CASSPIQGHYGYTF	TGCGCCAGCAGCCCAATACAGGGGCACTATGGCTACACCTTC
14	-	TRBV5-1	-	TRBJ1-3	CASSPQGNGNTIYF	TGCGCCAGCAGCCCACAGGGCAATGGAAACACCATATATTTT
13	-	TRBV11-2	TRBD1	TRBJ1-4	CASSSPTGKKLFF	TGTGCCAGCAGCTCCCCGACAGGGAAAAAACTGTTTTTT
14	once	TRBV5-1	-	TRBJ2-7	CASSRDAGLSEQYF	TGCGCCAGCAGCCGAGACGCGGGGTTGAGCGAGCAGTACTTC
14	-	TRBV7-6	TRBD2	TRBJ2-1	CASSFSTSGNEQFF	TGTGCCAGCAGCTTCTCGACTAGCGGGAATGAGCAGTTCTTC
14	-	TRBV4-1	-	TRBJ1-2	CASSQGAPQGGYTF	TGCGCCAGCAGCCAAGGGGCTCCCCAAGGCGGCTACACCTTC
11	-	TRBV10-3	TRBD1	TRBJ1-2	CATTGGYGYTF	TGTGCCACGACAGGGGGATATGGCTACACCTTC
13	-	TRBV7-2	-	TRBJ2-3	CASSLDFTDTQYF	TGTGCCAGCAGCTTAGACTTCACAGATACGCAGTATTTT
15	-	TRBV2	-	TRBJ2-4	CASSEMGRAENIQYF	TGTGCCAGCAGTGAGATGGGCAGGGCGGAAAACATTCAGTACTTC
16	-	TRBV7-3	TRBD2	TRBJ2-1	CASSKTSGGTYNEQFF	TGTGCCAGCAGCAAGACTAGCGGGGGAACCTACAATGAGCAGTTCTTC
16	few	TRBV7-6	TRBD2	TRBJ2-2	CASSRAGGTNTGELFF	TGTGCCAGCAGCCGAGCGGGGGGCACGAACACCGGGGAGCTGTTTTTT
14	-	TRBV27	-	TRBJ2-2	CASSFSGNTGELFF	TGTGCCAGCAGTTTTAGCGGTAACACCGGGGAGCTGTTTTTT
15	-	TRBV10-3	TRBD2	TRBJ2-1	CAISGGGGAGNEQFF	TGTGCCATCAGTGGGGGCGGGGGGGCCGGGAATGAGCAGTTCTTC
13	few	TRBV5-6	-	TRBJ1-1	CASSSGGDTEAFF	TGTGCCAGCAGCTCCGGAGGGGACACTGAAGCTTTCTTT
14	few	TRBV6-5	TRBD1	TRBJ2-3	CASRSGQNTDTQYF	TGTGCCAGCAGGTCGGGACAGAACACAGATACGCAGTATTTT
15	-	TRBV28	TRBD2	TRBJ2-5	CASSLGAGGQETQYF	TGTGCCAGCAGTTTAGGAGCGGGGGGTCAAGAGACCCAGTACTTC
11	many	TRBV2	-	TRBJ1-3	CASDGRNTIYF	TGTGCCAGCGACGGGAGGAACACCATATATTTT
16	-	TRBV28	TRBD2	TRBJ2-2	CASSPLTSGGTGELFF	TGTGCCAGCAGTCCGCTGACTAGCGGTGGCACCGGGGAGCTGTTTTTT
14	few	TRBV5-6	-	TRBJ1-3	CASSPRGPGNTIYF	TGTGCCAGCAGCCCGCGGGGGCCTGGAAACACCATATATTTT
14	-	TRBV2	-	TRBJ1-2	CASSSPTANLDYTF	TGTGCCAGCAGCAGTCCGACAGCCAACTTAGACTACACCTTC
15	-	TRBV5-4	-	TRBJ1-1	CASSLASGVNTEAFF	TGTGCCAGCAGCTTGGCCTCGGGGGTGAACACTGAAGCTTTCTTT
15	-	TRBV30	TRBD1	TRBJ1-3	CASTQGPSTGNTIYF	TGTGCCTCGACACAGGGGCCTTCGACTGGAAACACCATATATTTT
14	-	TRBV9	TRBD2	TRBJ2-1	CASSARLAGNEQFF	TGTGCCAGCAGCGCTCGACTAGCGGGGAATGAGCAGTTCTTC
13	-	TRBV9	TRBD1	TRBJ1-1	CASSPGGRTEAFF	TGTGCCAGCAGCCCAGGGGGGCGGACTGAAGCTTTCTTT
14	-	TRBV10-3	TRBD1	TRBJ2-7	CAISSPGQAYEQYF	TGTGCCATCAGTTCGCCGGGACAGGCCTACGAGCAGTACTTC
13	-	TRBV27	-	TRBJ1-2	CASSYAGVDGYTF	TGTGCCAGCAGTTACGCAGGGGTTGATGGCTACACCTTC
14	-	TRBV7-9	-	TRBJ1-1	CASSLGQSPERAFF	TGTGCCAGCAGCCTCGGACAGTCTCCCGAGAGAGCTTTCTTT
15	-	TRBV6-1	-	TRBJ1-1	CASTVGRKMNTEAFF	TGTGCCAGCACCGTGGGCAGGAAGATGAACACTGAAGCTTTCTTT
15	-	TRBV5-1	TRBD1	TRBJ1-1	CASSSTGHMNTEAFF	TGCGCCAGCAGCTCGACAGGGCACATGAACACTGAAGCTTTCTTT
10	-	TRBV29-1	-	TRBJ1-2	CSVEVPFDTF	TGCAGCGTTGAAGTCCCATTTGACACCTTC